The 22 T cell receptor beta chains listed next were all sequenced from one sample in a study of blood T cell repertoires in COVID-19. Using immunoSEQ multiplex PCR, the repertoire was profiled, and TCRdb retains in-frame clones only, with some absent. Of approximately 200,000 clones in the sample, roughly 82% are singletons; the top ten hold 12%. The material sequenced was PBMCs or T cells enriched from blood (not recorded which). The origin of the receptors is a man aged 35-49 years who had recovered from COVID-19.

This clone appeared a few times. The CDR3 spells CASSVGQGIVNTEAFF. The CDR3 DNA reads as TGTGCCAGCAGCGTTGGACAGGGGATCGTGAACACTGAAGCTTTCTTT. The chain uses TRBV9 and TRBJ1-1, with 9 bases aligning to TRBD1. The CDR3 sequence is 16 residues long. Germline CDR1 and CDR2: SGDLS and YYNGEE. After removal of 2 bases from V and 0 bases from J, the junction contained 5 bases not matched to a gene.

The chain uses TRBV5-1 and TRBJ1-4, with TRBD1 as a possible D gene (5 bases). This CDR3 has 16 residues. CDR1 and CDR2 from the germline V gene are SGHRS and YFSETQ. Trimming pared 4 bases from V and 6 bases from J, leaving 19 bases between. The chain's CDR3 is CASSPSGEGFYEKLFF. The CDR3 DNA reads TGCGCCAGCAGCCCCTCGGGGGAGGGGTTCTATGAAAAACTGTTTTTT. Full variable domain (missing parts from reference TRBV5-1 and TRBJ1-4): KAGVTQTPRYLIKTRGQQVTLSCSPISGHRSVSWYQQTPGQGLQFLFEYFSETQRNKGNFPGRFSGRQFSNSRSEMNVSTLELGDSALYLCASSPSGEGFYEKLFFGSGTQLSVL.

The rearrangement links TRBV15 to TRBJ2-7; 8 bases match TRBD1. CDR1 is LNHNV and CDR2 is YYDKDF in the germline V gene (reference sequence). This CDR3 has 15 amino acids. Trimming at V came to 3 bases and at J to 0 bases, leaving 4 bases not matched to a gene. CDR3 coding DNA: TGTGCCACCAGCAGGGGAGGACAGGGCTCCTACGAGCAGTACTTC. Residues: CATSRGGQGSYEQYF.

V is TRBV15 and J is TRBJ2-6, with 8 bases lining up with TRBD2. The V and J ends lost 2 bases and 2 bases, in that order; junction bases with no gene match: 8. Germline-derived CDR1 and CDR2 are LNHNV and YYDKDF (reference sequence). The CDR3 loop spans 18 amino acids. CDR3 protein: CATSRPAGVVPGANVLTF. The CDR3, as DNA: TGTGCCACCAGCAGACCAGCGGGAGTAGTACCTGGGGCCAACGTCCTGACTTTC.

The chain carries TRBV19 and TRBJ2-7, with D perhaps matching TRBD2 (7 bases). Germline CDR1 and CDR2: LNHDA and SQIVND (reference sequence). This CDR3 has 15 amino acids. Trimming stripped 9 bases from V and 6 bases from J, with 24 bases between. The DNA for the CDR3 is TGTGCCAGCCTCCAATCAGGGAGGGGGACGGGCGAGCAGTACTTC. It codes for CASLQSGRGTGEQYF.

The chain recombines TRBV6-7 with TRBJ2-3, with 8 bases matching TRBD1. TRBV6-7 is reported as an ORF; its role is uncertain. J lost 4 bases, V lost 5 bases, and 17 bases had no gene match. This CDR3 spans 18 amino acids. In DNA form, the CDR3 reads TGTGCCAGCAGTCGAGGACCCCTGGACAGGGAGGCCGCAGATACGCAGTATTTT. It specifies CASSRGPLDREAADTQYF.

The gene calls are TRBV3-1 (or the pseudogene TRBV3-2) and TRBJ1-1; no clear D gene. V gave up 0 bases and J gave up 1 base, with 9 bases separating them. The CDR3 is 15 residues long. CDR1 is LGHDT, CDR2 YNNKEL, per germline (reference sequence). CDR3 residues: CASSQDRVGNTEAFF. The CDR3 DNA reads TGTGCCAGCAGCCAAGATCGGGTAGGGAACACTGAAGCTTTCTTT.

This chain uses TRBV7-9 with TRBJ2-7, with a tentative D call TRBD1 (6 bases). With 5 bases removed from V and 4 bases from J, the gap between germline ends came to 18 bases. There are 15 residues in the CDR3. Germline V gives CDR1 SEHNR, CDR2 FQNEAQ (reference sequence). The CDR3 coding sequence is TGTGCCAGCAGCCCCAGGGGAACGATCGAATACGAGCAGTACGTC. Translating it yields CASSPRGTIEYEQYV.

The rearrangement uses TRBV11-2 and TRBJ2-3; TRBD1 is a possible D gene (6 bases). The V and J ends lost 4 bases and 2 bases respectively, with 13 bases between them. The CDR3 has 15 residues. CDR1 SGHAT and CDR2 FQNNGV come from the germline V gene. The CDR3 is CASSSIPGHTDTQYF. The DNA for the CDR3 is TGTGCCAGCAGCTCCATCCCGGGACACACAGATACGCAGTATTTT.

The CDR3 DNA follows: TGTGCCAGCAGGGGGGACAGGGGCTCTGGAAACACCATATATTTT. Its translation: CASRGDRGSGNTIYF. The chain uses TRBV28 and TRBJ1-3; 10 positions agree with TRBD1. CDR1 is MDHEN, CDR2 SYDVKM, per germline. This CDR3 is 15 amino acids long. J gave up 0 bases and V 6 bases, and 2 bases lay outside the gene matches.

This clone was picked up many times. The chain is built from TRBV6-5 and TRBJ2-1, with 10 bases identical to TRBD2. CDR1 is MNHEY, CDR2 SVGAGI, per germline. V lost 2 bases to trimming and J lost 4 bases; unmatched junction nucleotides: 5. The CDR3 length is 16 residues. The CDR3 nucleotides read TGTGCCAGCAGTTACAAGGTAGCGGGGGGTTACAATGAGCAGTTCTTC. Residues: CASSYKVAGGYNEQFF.

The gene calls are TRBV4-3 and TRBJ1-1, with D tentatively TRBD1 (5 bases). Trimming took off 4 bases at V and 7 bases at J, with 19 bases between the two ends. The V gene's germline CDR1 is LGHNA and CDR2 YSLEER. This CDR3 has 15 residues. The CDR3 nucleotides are TGCGCCAGCAGCCTGACAGCTTTTCAGAATGTTGAAGCTTTCTTT. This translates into CASSLTAFQNVEAFF.

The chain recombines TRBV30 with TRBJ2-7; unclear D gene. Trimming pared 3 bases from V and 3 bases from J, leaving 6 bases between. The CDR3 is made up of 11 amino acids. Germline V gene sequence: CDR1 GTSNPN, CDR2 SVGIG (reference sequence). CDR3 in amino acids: CAWRGHYEQYF. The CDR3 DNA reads TGTGCCTGGAGGGGCCACTACGAGCAGTACTTC. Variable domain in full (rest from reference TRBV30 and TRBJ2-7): SQTIHQWPATLVQPVGSPLSLECTVEGTSNPNLYWYRQAAGRGLQLLFYSVGIGQISSEVPQNLSASRPQDRQFILSSKKLLLSDSGFYLCAWRGHYEQYFGPGTRLTVT.

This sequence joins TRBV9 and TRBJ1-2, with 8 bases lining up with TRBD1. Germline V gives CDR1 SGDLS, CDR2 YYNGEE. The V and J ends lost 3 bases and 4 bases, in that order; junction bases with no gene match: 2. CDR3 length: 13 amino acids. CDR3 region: CASSAGQAYGYTF. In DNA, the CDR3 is TGTGCCAGCAGCGCGGGACAGGCCTATGGCTACACCTTC.

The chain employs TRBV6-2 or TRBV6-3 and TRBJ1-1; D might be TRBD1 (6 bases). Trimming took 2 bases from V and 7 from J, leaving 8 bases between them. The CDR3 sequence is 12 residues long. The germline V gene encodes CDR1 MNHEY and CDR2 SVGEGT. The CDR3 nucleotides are TGTGCCAGCAGTTACAGGACAGATGAAGCTTTCTTT. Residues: CASSYRTDEAFF.

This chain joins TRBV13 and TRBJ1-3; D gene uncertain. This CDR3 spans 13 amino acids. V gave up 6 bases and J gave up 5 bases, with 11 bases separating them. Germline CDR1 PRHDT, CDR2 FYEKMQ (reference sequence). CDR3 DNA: TGTGCCAGCAGTTCGATCGGGAGAAACACCATATATTTT. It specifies CASSSIGRNTIYF.

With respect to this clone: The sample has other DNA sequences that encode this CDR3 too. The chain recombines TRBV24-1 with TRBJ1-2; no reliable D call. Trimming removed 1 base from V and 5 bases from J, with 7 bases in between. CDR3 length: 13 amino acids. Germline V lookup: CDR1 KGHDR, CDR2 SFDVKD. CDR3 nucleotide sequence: TGTGCCACCAGTGATTTTCGAGGGTATGGCTACACCTTC. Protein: CATSDFRGYGYTF.

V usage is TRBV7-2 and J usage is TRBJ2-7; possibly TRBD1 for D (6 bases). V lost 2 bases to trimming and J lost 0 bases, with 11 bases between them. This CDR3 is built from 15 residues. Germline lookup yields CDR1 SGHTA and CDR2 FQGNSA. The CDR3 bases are TGTGCCAGCAGCTTAAGCTGGGACAACTCCTACGAGCAGTACTTC. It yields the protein CASSLSWDNSYEQYF.

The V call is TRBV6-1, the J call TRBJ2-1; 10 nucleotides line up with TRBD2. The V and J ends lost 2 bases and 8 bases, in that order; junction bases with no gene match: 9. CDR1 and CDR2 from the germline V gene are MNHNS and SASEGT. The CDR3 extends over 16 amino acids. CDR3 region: CASSELAGVLFYEQFF. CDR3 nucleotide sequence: TGTGCCAGCAGTGAACTAGCGGGAGTCCTATTTTATGAGCAGTTCTTC.

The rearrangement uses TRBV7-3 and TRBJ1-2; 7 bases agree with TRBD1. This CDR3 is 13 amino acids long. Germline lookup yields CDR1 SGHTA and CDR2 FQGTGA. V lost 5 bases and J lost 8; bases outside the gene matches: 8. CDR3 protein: CASSPGQDRGYTF. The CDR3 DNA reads TGTGCCAGCAGCCCCGGACAGGATCGGGGCTACACCTTC.

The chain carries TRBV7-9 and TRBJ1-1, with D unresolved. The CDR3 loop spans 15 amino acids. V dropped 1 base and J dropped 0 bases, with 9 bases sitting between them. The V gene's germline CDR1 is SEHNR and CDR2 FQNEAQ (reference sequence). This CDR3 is CASSLGPPLNTEAFF. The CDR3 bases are TGTGCCAGCAGCTTAGGGCCACCCCTGAACACTGAAGCTTTCTTT.

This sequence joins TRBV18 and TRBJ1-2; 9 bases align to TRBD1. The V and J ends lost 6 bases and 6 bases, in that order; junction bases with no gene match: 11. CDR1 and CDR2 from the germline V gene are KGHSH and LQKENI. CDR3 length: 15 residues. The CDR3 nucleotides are TGTGCCAGCTCGCCCCCGACAGGGGGTTTTGATGGCTACACCTTC. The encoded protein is CASSPPTGGFDGYTF.